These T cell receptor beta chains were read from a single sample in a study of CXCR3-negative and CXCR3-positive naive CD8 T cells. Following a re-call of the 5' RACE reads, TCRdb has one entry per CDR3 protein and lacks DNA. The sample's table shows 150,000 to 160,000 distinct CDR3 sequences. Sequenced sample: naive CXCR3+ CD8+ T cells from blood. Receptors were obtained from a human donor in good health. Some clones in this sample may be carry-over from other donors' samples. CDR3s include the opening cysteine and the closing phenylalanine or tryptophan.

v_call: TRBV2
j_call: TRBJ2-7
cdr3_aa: CASKNGPGQGAYEQYF

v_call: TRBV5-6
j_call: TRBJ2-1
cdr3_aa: CASSLASGSYEQFF

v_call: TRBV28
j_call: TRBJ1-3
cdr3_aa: CASSFLGLSGNTIYF

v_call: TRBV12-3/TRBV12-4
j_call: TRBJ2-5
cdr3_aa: CASSPPTSWKGDQETQYF

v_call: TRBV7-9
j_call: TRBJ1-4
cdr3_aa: CASSSSTGYPEKLFF

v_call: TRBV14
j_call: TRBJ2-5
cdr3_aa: CASSQKTGQETQYF

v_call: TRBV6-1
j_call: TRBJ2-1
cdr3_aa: CASSAKLAGVIDEQFF

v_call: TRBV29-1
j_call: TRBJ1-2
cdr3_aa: CSVAVFDQGGDYGYTF

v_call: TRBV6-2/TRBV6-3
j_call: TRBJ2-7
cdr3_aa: CASSYAGTYEQYF

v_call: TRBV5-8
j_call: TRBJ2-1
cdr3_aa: CASSPDGGGSYNEQFF

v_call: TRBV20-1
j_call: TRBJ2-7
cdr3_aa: CSASDRTGSSYEQYF

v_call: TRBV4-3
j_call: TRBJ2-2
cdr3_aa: CASSPYLAGELFF

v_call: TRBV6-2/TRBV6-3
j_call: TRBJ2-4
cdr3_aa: CASSSAGTGVAIQYF

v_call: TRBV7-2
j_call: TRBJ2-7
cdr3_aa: CASSEPTSGYEQYF

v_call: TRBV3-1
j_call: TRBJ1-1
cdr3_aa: CASSLTDKAIYPVGAFF

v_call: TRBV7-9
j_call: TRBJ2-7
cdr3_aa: CASSPIGDEQYF

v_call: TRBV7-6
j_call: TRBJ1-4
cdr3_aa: CASSPTQGEKLFF

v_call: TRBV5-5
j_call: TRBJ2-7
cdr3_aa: CASMTQGAYEQYF

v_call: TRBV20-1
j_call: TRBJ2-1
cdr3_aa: CSARPIAAHNEQFF

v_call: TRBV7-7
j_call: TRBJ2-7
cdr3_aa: CASSLKLFGEQYF

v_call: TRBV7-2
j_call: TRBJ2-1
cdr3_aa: CASSSRLTEQFF

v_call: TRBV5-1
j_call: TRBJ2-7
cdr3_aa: CASSLDPGSYEQYF

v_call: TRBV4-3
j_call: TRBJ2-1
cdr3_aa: CASSQDVSGSYNEQFF

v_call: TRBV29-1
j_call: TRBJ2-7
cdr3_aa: CSASPGTGETYEQYF

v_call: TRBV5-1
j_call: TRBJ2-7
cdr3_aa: CASSLQGATGEQYF

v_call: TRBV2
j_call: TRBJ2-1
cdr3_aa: CAKTGTAAAGSYNEQFF

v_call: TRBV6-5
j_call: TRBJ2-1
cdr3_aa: CASSYLGQMYYNEQFF

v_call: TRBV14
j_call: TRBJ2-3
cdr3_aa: CASSSHGLAGSYTDTQYF

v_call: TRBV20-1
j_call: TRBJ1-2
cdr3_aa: CSARLAPLGYGYTF

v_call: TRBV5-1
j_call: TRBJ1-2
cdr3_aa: CASSFSGTDNYGYTF

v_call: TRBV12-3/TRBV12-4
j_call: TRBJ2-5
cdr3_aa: CASSPLTENQETQYF

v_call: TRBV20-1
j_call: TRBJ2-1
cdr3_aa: CSARTGEYNEQFF

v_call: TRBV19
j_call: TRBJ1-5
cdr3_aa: CASKISGGRGNQPQHF

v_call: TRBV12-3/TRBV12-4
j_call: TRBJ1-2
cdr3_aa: CASGVGNLANYGYTF

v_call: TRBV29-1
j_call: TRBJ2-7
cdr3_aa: CNVLAGAGYEQYF

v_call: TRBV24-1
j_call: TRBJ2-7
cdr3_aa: CATSDLDSYEQYF

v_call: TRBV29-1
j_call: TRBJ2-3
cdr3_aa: CSVVGQMGRDTQYF

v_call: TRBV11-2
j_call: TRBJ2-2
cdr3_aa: CASSLDAPVGELFF

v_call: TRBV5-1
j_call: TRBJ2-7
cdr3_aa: CASSQTGPQREQYF

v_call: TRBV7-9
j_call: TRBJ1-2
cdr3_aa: CASSLGGHGYTF

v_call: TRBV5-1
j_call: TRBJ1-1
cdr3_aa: CASSLGGSAFF

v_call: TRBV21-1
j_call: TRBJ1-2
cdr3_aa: CASSKTSEEIGYTF

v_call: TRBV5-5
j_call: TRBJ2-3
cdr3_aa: CASSGEPGAHTQYF

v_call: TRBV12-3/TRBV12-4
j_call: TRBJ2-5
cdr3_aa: CASSTRDKPKGTQYF

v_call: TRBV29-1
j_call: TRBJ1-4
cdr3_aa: CSVETLLTATNEKLFF